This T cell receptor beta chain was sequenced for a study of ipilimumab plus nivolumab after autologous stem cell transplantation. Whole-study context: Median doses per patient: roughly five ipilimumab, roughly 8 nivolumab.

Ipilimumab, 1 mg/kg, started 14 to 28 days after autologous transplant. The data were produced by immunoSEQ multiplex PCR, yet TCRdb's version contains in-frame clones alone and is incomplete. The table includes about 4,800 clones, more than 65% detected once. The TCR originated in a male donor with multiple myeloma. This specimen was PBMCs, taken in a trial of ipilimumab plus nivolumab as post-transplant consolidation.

Written as DNA, the CDR3 is TGCGCCAGCAGCTACCCCACAGATACGCAGTATTTT. Protein sequence: CASSYPTDTQYF. J is TRBJ2-3 and V is TRBV5-1; D remains unclear. CDR1 and CDR2 (germline): SGHRS, YFSETQ. CDR3 length: 12 amino acids. V dropped 3 bases and J dropped 2 bases, with 4 bases sitting between them. The full variable domain, completed using reference TRBV5-1 and TRBJ2-3, is KAGVTQTPRYLIKTRGQQVTLSCSPISGHRSVSWYQQTPGQGLQFLFEYFSETQRNKGNFPGRFSGRQFSNSRSEMNVSTLELGDSALYLCASSYPTDTQYFGPGTRLTVL.